Each of the 17 T cell receptor beta chains below was sequenced from the same sample in a study of blood T cell repertoires in COVID-19. TCRdb's table, derived via immunoSEQ multiplex PCR, lists solely in-frame clones and lacks some. The sample lists about 300,000 clones; 85% were seen once. Specimen: PBMCs or T cells enriched from blood (not recorded which). The receptors were sampled from a woman aged 50 to 60 who had recovered from COVID-19.

V and J are TRBV29-1 and TRBJ2-1; perhaps TRBD1 as D (5 bases). V lost 8 bases and J lost 5, with 22 bases in between. Germline CDR1 SQVTM, CDR2 ANQGSEA. This CDR3 has 15 residues. CDR3 residues: CSTLGVGSKHNEQFF. The CDR3, as DNA: TGCAGCACTTTAGGGGTAGGCAGTAAACACAATGAGCAGTTCTTC.

The gene calls are TRBV19 and TRBJ2-3; 10 nucleotides agree with TRBD2. The CDR3 loop spans 18 amino acids. V shed 3 bases and J 2 bases; nucleotides not matched to a gene: 11. Germline V CDR1 and CDR2: LNHDA, SQIVND (reference sequence). DNA of the CDR3: TGTGCCAGTAGTATTCGGTTAGGAGCGGGGGGGTTCACAGATACGCAGTATTTT. It specifies CASSIRLGAGGFTDTQYF.

The chain combines TRBV11-2 with TRBJ2-4, with D tentatively TRBD2 (5 bases). CDR1 and CDR2 from the germline V gene are SGHAT and FQNNGV. The CDR3 contains 13 residues. Trimming removed 4 bases from V and 6 bases from J, with 10 bases in between. The CDR3 reads CASSSEVVNIQYF. CDR3 DNA sequence: TGTGCCAGCAGCTCGGAGGTGGTAAACATTCAGTACTTC.

This chain uses TRBV5-4 with TRBJ1-3, with 8 bases matching TRBD1. Losses at the gene ends were 3 bases for V and 4 bases for J; bases not matched to a gene: 6. Germline V gene sequence: CDR1 SGHNT, CDR2 YYREEE (reference sequence). This CDR3 contains 15 residues. The CDR3 reads CASSSGQGWGNTIYF. CDR3 DNA: TGTGCCAGCAGCTCTGGACAGGGCTGGGGAAACACCATATATTTT.

V and J are TRBV28 and TRBJ1-4; tentatively, D is TRBD1 (6 bases). This CDR3 spans 17 amino acids. V was pared by 4 bases and J by 2 bases, with 17 bases between. In germline, CDR1 is MDHEN, CDR2 SYDVKM. DNA of the CDR3: TGTGCCAGCAGTTCCCGCAAACAGGGCCTCACTAATGAAAAACTGTTTTTT. Encoded protein: CASSSRKQGLTNEKLFF.

The genes are TRBV11-2 and TRBJ1-2; 7 bases are shared with TRBD1. CDR1 and CDR2 (germline): SGHAT, FQNNGV. The CDR3 is made up of 18 amino acids. V lost 1 base to trimming and J lost 5 bases; unmatched junction nucleotides: 16. CDR3 coding DNA: TGTGCCAGCAGCTTAGGCTCCTGGGATCAGGGGGGTGGGTATGGCTACACCTTC. Amino acids: CASSLGSWDQGGGYGYTF. The full variable domain, in which reference TRBV11-2 and TRBJ1-2 provide the parts outside the CDR3, is EAGVAQSPRYKIIEKRQSVAFWCNPISGHATLYWYQQILGQGPKLLIQFQNNGVVDDSQLPKDRFSAERLKGVDSTLKIQPAKLEDSAVYLCASSLGSWDQGGGYGYTFGSGTRLTVV.

The chain links TRBV5-5 to TRBJ1-2; D not certain. CDR3 length equals 15 residues. Germline values: CDR1 SGHKS, CDR2 YYEKEE (reference sequence). V lost 3 bases and J lost 0, with 12 bases in between. The DNA of the CDR3 is TGTGCCAGCAGCTCCGTCATTGGAGCTAACTATGGCTACACCTTC. Translated: CASSSVIGANYGYTF.

In DNA form, the CDR3 reads TGCGCCAGCAGCCAAGGGCCGGGAGTGGGGTACGAGCAGTACTTC. It translates to CASSQGPGVGYEQYF. J is TRBJ2-7 and V is TRBV4-1; the D gene is possibly TRBD2 (6 bases). The V end lost 1 base, the J end lost 4 bases, and 14 bases lay between the germline ends. The CDR3 extends over 15 amino acids. The germline gives CDR1 MGHRA, CDR2 YSYEKL.

This clone was counted once. The chain carries TRBV5-4 and TRBJ2-2; D is undetermined. Germline values: CDR1 SGHNT, CDR2 YYREEE (reference sequence). The CDR3 runs 14 residues. Trimming cost V 2 bases and J 2 bases, with 7 bases left between them. CDR3 sequence: CASSFSRNTGELFF. CDR3 bases: TGTGCCAGCAGCTTTAGCCGTAACACCGGGGAGCTGTTTTTT.

The gene calls are TRBV27 and TRBJ1-6; no clear D gene. V shed 5 bases and J shed 0 bases, with 8 bases lying between them. The CDR3 is 15 amino acids. CDR1 and CDR2 from the germline V gene are MNHEY and SMNVEV (reference sequence). The DNA of the CDR3 is TGTGCCAGCAGTCCACAGAGCTCCTATAATTCACCCCTCCACTTT. Translation: CASSPQSSYNSPLHF.

The chain employs TRBV7-2 and TRBJ1-1, with 7 bases lining up with TRBD1. The CDR3 sequence is 13 residues long. CDR1 is SGHTA and CDR2 is FQGNSA in the germline V gene. V was pared by 8 bases and J by 1 base, with 4 bases of the junction left unmatched. As DNA, the CDR3 is TGTGCCAGCTTACAGGGGCAGAACACTGAAGCTTTCTTT. Encoded protein: CASLQGQNTEAFF.

V is TRBV24-1 and J is TRBJ2-3; 9 bases align to TRBD2. Germline lookup yields CDR1 KGHDR and CDR2 SFDVKD. With V trimmed by 7 bases and J by 2 bases, 9 bases remained unmatched. The CDR3 is made up of 16 amino acids. The CDR3, as DNA: TGTGCCACCAGCGGGACTAGCCTCCATTCCACAGATACGCAGTATTTT. Amino acid sequence: CATSGTSLHSTDTQYF.

This sequence joins TRBV6-1 and TRBJ2-5; TRBD1 aligns across 7 bases. With V trimmed by 1 base and J by 5 bases, 7 bases remained unmatched. This CDR3 is 15 amino acids long. Germline V gives CDR1 MNHNS, CDR2 SASEGT. The CDR3 loop reads CASSEGNRGQETQYF. In DNA form, the CDR3 reads TGTGCCAGCAGTGAAGGCAACAGGGGCCAGGAGACCCAGTACTTC.

The rearrangement links TRBV10-2 to TRBJ1-1; tentatively, D is TRBD1 (6 bases). CDR1 WSHSY and CDR2 SAAADI come from the germline V gene. The CDR3 runs 14 residues. V lost 6 bases and J lost 5, with 16 bases in between. DNA of the CDR3: TGCGCCAGCAGAGAGCAGGGGAGTGGGACTGAAGCTTTCTTT. It yields the protein CASREQGSGTEAFF.

This clone was found a few times. Other DNA sequences within the sample encode an identical CDR3. In nucleotides, the CDR3 is TGTGCCAGTAGTATTGGCCATCAGCCCCAGCATTTT. As protein: CASSIGHQPQHF. This rearrangement joins TRBV19 to TRBJ1-5; no firm D call. From germline, CDR1 is LNHDA and CDR2 SQIVND (reference sequence). This CDR3 contains 12 residues. V gave up 3 bases and J gave up 5 bases, with 5 bases separating them.

The chain links TRBV4-1 to TRBJ2-5; 16 bases match TRBD2. CDR1 and CDR2 from the germline V gene are MGHRA and YSYEKL. With 7 bases clipped from V and 5 bases from J, the junction kept 7 bases outside the gene matches. CDR3 length: 16 residues. The CDR3 DNA sequence: TGCGCCAGCATGGGACTAGCGGGGGGGACCAGGGAGACCCAGTACTTC. It translates to CASMGLAGGTRETQYF.

The chain carries TRBV19 and TRBJ2-3, with 9 bases matching TRBD1. The V gene end was trimmed by 5 bases and the J gene end by 3 bases; junction bases not matched to a gene: 6. The V gene's germline CDR1 is LNHDA and CDR2 SQIVND (reference sequence). The CDR3 totals 15 residues. CDR3 residues: CASSLRDRVTDTQYF. For the CDR3, the DNA is TGTGCCAGTAGTCTCCGGGACAGGGTTACAGATACGCAGTATTTT.